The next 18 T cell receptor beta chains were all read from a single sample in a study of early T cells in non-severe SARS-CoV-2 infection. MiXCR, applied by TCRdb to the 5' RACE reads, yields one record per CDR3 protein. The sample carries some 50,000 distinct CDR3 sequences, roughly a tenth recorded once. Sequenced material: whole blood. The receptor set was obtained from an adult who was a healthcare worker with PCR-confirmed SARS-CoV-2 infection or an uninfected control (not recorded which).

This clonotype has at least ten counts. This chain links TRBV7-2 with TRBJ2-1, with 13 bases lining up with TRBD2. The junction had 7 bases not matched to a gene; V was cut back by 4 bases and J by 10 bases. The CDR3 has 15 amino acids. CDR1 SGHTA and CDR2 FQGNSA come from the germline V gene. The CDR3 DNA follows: TGTGCCAGCAGCTCCGGCGGGACTAGCGGGACAGAGCAGTTCTTC. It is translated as CASSSGGTSGTEQFF.

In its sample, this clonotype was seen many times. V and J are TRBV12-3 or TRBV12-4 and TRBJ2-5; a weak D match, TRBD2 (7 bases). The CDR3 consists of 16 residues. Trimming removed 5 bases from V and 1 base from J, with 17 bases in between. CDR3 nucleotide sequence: TGTGCCAGCAGTCCGCTAGGCGGGGGCTTCCAAGAGACCCAGTACTTC. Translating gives CASSPLGGGFQETQYF.

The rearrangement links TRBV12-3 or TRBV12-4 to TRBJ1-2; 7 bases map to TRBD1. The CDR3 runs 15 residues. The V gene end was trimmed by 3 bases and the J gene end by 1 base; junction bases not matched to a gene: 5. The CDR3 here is CASSFTGAYNYGYTF. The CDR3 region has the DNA TGTGCCAGCAGTTTTACAGGGGCTTATAACTATGGCTACACCTTC.

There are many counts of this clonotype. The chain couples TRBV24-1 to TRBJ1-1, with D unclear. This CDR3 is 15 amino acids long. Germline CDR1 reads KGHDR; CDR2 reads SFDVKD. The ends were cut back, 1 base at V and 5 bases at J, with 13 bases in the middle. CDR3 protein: CATSDLRIPGTEAFF. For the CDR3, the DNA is TGTGCCACCAGTGATTTAAGGATACCGGGGACTGAAGCTTTCTTT.

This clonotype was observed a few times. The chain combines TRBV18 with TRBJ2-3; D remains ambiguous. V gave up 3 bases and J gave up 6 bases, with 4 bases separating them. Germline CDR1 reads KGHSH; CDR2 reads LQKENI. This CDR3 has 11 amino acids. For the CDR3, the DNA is TGTGCCAGCTCACCGGAGGATACGCAGTATTTT. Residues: CASSPEDTQYF.

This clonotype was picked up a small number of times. CDR3: CASSYSGLGGGTDTQYF. CDR3 nucleotide sequence: TGTGCCAGCAGTTACTCGGGACTGGGTGGGGGCACAGATACGCAGTATTTT. V is TRBV6-6 and J is TRBJ2-3; TRBD2 is a possible D gene (6 bases). Between the trimmed V and J ends, which lost 0 bases and 1 base, there was a span of 14 bases. The CDR3 sequence is 17 residues long. CDR1 and CDR2 from the germline V gene are MNHNY and SVGAGI (reference sequence).

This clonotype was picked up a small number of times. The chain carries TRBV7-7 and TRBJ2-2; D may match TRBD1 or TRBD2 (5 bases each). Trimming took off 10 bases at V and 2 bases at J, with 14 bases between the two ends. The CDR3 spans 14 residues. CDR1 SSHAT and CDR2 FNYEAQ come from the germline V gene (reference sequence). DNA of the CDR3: TGTGCCACTCTGGGACGGACTAACACCGGGGAGCTGTTTTTT. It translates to CATLGRTNTGELFF. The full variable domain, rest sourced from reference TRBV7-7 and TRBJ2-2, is GAGVSQSPRYKVTKRGQDVTLRCDPISSHATLYWYQQALGQGPEFLTYFNYEAQPDKSGLPSDRFSAERPEGSISTLTIQRTEQRDSAMYRCATLGRTNTGELFFGEGSRLTVL.

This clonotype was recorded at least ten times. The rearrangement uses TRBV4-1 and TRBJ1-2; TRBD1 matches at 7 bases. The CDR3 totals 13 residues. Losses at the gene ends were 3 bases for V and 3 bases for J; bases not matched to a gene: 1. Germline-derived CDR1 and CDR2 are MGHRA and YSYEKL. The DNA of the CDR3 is TGCGCCAGCAGCCAGGGACAGTACTATGGCTACACCTTC. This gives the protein CASSQGQYYGYTF.

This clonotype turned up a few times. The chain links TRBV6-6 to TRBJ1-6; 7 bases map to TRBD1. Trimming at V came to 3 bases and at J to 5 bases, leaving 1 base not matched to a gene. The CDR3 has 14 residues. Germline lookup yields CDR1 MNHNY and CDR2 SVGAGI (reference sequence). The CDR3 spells CASSYGQDNSPLHF. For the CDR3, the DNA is TGTGCCAGCAGTTATGGACAGGATAATTCACCCCTCCACTTT.

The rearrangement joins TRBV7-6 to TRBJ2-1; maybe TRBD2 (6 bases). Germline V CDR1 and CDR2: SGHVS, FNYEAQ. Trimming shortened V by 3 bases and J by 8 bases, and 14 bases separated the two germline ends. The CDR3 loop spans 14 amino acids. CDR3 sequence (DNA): TGTGCCAGCAGCTTGGAGCGTGCGGGACATGAGCAGTTCTTC. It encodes CASSLERAGHEQFF.

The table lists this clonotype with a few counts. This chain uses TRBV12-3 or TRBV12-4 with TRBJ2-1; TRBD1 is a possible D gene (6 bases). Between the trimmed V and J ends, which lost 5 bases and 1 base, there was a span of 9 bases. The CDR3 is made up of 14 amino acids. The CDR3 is CASSRQASYNEQFF. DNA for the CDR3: TGTGCCAGCAGTCGACAGGCATCCTACAATGAGCAGTTCTTC.

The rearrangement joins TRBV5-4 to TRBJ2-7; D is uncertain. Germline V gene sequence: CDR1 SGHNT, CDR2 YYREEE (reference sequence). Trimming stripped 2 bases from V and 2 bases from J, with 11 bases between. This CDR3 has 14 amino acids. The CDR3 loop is CASSFFAEAYEQYF. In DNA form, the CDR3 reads TGTGCCAGCAGCTTCTTCGCAGAAGCCTACGAGCAGTACTTC.

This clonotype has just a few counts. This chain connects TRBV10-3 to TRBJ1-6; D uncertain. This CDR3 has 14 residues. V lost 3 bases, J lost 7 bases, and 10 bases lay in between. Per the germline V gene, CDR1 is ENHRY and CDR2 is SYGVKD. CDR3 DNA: TGTGCCATCAGTGAATGGACCGACAATTCACCCCTCCACTTT. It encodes CAISEWTDNSPLHF.

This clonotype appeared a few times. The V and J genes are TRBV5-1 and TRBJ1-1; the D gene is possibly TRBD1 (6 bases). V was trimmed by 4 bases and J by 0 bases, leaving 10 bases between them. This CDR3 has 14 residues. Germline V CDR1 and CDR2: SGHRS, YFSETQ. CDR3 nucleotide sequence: TGCGCCAGCAGCACGGGACAAGTGAACACTGAAGCTTTCTTT. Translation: CASSTGQVNTEAFF.

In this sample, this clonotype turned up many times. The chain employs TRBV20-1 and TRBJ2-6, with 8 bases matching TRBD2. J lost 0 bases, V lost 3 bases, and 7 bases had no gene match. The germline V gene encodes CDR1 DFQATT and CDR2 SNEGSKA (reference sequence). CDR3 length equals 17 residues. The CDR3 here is CSARDILAGSGANVLTF. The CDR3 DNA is TGCAGTGCTAGGGATATCCTAGCGGGCTCTGGGGCCAACGTCCTGACTTTC.

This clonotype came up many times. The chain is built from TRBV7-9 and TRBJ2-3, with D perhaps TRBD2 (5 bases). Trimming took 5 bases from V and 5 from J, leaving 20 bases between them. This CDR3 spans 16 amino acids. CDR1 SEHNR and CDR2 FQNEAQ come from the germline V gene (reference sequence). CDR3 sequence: CASSPAVAPGLDTQYF. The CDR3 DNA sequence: TGTGCCAGCAGCCCAGCGGTAGCGCCGGGGTTAGATACGCAGTATTTT.

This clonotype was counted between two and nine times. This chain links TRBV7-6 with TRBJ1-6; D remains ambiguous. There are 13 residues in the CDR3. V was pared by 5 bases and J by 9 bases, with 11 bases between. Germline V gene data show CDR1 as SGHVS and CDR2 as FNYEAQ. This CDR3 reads CASSVRSVSPLHF. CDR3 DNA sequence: TGTGCCAGCAGCGTCCGGTCTGTTTCACCCCTCCACTTT. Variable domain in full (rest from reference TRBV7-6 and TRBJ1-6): GAGVSQSPRYKVTKRGQDVALRCDPISGHVSLYWYRQALGQGPEFLTYFNYEAQQDKSGLPNDRFSAERPEGSISTLTIQRTEQRDSAMYRCASSVRSVSPLHFGNGTRLTVT.

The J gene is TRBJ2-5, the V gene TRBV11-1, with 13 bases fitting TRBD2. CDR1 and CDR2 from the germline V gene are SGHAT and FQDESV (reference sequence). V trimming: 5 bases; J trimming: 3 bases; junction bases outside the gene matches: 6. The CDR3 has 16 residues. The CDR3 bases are TGTGCCAGCAGCCCCGGGACTAGCGGGGCCGAAGAGACCCAGTACTTC. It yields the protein CASSPGTSGAEETQYF.